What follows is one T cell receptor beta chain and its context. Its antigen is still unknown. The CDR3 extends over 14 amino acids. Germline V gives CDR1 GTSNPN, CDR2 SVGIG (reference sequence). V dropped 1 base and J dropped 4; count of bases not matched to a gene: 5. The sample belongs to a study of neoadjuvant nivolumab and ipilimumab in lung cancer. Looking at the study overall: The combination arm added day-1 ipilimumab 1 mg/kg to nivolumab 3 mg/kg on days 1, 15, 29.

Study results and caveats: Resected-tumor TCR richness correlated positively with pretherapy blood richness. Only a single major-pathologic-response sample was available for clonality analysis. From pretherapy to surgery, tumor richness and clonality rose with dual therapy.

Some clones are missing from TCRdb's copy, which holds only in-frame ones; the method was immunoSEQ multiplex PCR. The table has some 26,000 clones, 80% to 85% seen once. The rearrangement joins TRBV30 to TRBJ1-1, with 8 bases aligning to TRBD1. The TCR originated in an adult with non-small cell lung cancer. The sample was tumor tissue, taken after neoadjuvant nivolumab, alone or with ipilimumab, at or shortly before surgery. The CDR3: CAWSGGQGLTEAFF. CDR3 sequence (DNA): TGTGCCTGGAGTGGAGGACAGGGTCTCACTGAAGCTTTCTTT.